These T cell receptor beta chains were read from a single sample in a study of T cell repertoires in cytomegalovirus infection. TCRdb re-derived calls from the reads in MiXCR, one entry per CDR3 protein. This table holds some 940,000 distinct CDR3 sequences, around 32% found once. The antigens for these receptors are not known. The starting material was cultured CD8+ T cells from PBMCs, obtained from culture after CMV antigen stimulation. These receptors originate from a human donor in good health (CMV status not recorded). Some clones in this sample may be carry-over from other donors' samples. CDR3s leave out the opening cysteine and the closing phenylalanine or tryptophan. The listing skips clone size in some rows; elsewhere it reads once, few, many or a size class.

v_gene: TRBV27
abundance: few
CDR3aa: ATQGGMNTEAF

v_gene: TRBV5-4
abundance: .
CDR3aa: ASSLAVFDRGLLYEQY

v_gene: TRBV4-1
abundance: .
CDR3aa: ASSFSTGRVDGYT

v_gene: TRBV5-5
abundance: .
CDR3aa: ASSLVDRAGDPYEQY

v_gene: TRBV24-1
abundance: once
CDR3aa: ATSDPSDRPPGNAQF

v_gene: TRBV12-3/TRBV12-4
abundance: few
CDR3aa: ASTQTGGGEQY

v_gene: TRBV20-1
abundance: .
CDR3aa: SALTRVNLRSNQPQH

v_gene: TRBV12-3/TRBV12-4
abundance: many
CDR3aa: ASSGPGNQPQH

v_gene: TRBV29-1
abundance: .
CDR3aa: SVPYLVEAF

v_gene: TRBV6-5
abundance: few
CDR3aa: ASSYSGVEQF

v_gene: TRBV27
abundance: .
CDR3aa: ASSASGGPSTDTQY

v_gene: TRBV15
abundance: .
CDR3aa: ATSRDRGLSQPQH

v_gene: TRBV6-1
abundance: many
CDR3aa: ASSTGQNVRSFYGYT

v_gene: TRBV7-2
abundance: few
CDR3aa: ASSLPASQGIGANYGYT

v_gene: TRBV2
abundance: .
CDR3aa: ASPPGQGEEKLF

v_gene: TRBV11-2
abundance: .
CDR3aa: ASSFRGGVVNEQF

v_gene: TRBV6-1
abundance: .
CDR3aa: ASSKGLTDTQY

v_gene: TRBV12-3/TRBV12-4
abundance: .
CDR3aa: ASSITGKSYEQY

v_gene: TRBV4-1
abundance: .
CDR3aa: ASSLQEDTGELF

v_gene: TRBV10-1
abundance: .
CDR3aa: ASSESGQGMNTEAF

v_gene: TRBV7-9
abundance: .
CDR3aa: ASRDRGSHNEQF

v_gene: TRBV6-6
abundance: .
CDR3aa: ASRPQGWGDIQY

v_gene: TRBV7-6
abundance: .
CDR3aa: ASSLEAGSNQPQH

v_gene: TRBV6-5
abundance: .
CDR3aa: ASSPGDPSGNTIY

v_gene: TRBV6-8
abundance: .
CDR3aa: ANSSYGGRTDTQY

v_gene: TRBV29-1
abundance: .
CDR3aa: SVHGGSADTQY

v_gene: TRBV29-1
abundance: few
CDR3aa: SVEVWDRGHYGYT

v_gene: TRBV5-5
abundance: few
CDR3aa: ASSLSPTRTATDTQY

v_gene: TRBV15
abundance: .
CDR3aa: VTSAKKGWTSQH

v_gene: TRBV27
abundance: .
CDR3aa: ASSLSVRGGGEQF

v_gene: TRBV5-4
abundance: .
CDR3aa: ASSQLADDSNEQY